These T cell receptor beta chains were read from a single sample in a study of cytomegalovirus exposure and HLA in healthy donors. Clones were read by immunoSEQ multiplex PCR, and TCRdb kept only the in-frame ones, dropping some. This sample's clone table lists 70,000 or so clones. Sequencing was performed on PBMCs. The receptors stem from a boy younger than 18 in good health and CMV-seronegative. Both conserved end residues are part of each CDR3. The order of the fields is D gene, V gene, J gene, CDR3 protein. A D gene is named only where the DNA matches it firmly.

d_gene: TRBD1; v_gene: TRBV2; j_gene: TRBJ1-2; CDR3aa: CASSELSGGQGAEGYTF
d_gene: TRBD1; v_gene: TRBV18; j_gene: TRBJ1-1; CDR3aa: CASSPGQANTEAFF
d_gene: NA; v_gene: TRBV25-1; j_gene: TRBJ1-3; CDR3aa: CASSDLSSGNTIYF
d_gene: TRBD1; v_gene: TRBV15; j_gene: TRBJ2-1; CDR3aa: CATSRDTGAHNEQFF
d_gene: TRBD1; v_gene: TRBV19; j_gene: TRBJ1-2; CDR3aa: CASSIGAGGADGYTF
d_gene: TRBD2; v_gene: TRBV7-3; j_gene: TRBJ2-7; CDR3aa: CASSSRMRISGSDEQYF
d_gene: TRBD1; v_gene: TRBV9; j_gene: TRBJ2-3; CDR3aa: CASSVVGTGTDTQYF
d_gene: NA; v_gene: TRBV19; j_gene: TRBJ1-1; CDR3aa: CASSIGGENTEAFF
d_gene: NA; v_gene: TRBV4-1; j_gene: TRBJ2-7; CDR3aa: CASSQGKGISYEQYF
d_gene: NA; v_gene: TRBV6-5; j_gene: TRBJ2-3; CDR3aa: CASRTLSETDTQYF
d_gene: NA; v_gene: TRBV30; j_gene: TRBJ2-7; CDR3aa: CAWTKGTSGEQYF
d_gene: TRBD1; v_gene: TRBV9; j_gene: TRBJ1-4; CDR3aa: CASSDGQGLVEKLFF
d_gene: TRBD2; v_gene: TRBV18; j_gene: TRBJ2-1; CDR3aa: CASSPLAGVNEQFF
d_gene: NA; v_gene: TRBV29-1; j_gene: TRBJ1-1; CDR3aa: CSDTRGGSTEAFF
d_gene: NA; v_gene: TRBV7-9; j_gene: TRBJ1-3; CDR3aa: CASSLVSPTGGNTIYF
d_gene: NA; v_gene: TRBV4-1; j_gene: TRBJ1-4; CDR3aa: CASSPDQIRGKLFF
d_gene: TRBD1; v_gene: TRBV7-2; j_gene: TRBJ1-5; CDR3aa: CASSPRDRAQPQHF
d_gene: TRBD1; v_gene: TRBV4-1; j_gene: TRBJ2-2; CDR3aa: CASSQERVGGRTGELFF
d_gene: NA; v_gene: TRBV5-1; j_gene: TRBJ1-5; CDR3aa: CASSPGTSVGRNQPQHF
d_gene: NA; v_gene: TRBV18; j_gene: TRBJ2-7; CDR3aa: CASSRDKAVVEQYF
d_gene: TRBD1; v_gene: TRBV9; j_gene: TRBJ2-1; CDR3aa: CASSVSGGTGVNEQFF
d_gene: NA; v_gene: TRBV27; j_gene: TRBJ2-5; CDR3aa: CASSLLDKPQETQYF
d_gene: TRBD1; v_gene: TRBV28; j_gene: TRBJ1-1; CDR3aa: CASTPGQAPRGEAFF
d_gene: TRBD2; v_gene: TRBV19; j_gene: TRBJ2-5; CDR3aa: CASNNAASGAWEQYF
d_gene: TRBD1; v_gene: TRBV7-9; j_gene: TRBJ1-2; CDR3aa: CASSLPRDRGAGYTF
d_gene: TRBD1; v_gene: TRBV5-4; j_gene: TRBJ2-7; CDR3aa: CASSLAPGTGTYEQYF
d_gene: NA; v_gene: TRBV5-5; j_gene: TRBJ2-7; CDR3aa: CASSFPLRGEQYF
d_gene: TRBD1; v_gene: TRBV15; j_gene: TRBJ1-5; CDR3aa: CATSRDRLNQPQHF
d_gene: TRBD1; v_gene: TRBV18; j_gene: TRBJ1-2; CDR3aa: CASSPLTGATGGYTF
d_gene: NA; v_gene: TRBV30; j_gene: TRBJ1-1; CDR3aa: CAWSGANTEAFF
d_gene: NA; v_gene: TRBV14; j_gene: TRBJ1-1; CDR3aa: CASSRYTGRGSAEAFF
d_gene: NA; v_gene: TRBV4-1; j_gene: TRBJ2-1; CDR3aa: CASSPKGLPQGSSYNEQFF
d_gene: NA; v_gene: TRBV9; j_gene: TRBJ2-5; CDR3aa: CASSVGAGGEETQYF
d_gene: NA; v_gene: TRBV19; j_gene: TRBJ2-2; CDR3aa: CASETPGANTGELFF
d_gene: TRBD2; v_gene: TRBV7-7; j_gene: TRBJ2-2; CDR3aa: CASSPLAGGELFF
d_gene: NA; v_gene: TRBV29-1; j_gene: TRBJ1-1; CDR3aa: CSVEGGRTEAFF
d_gene: NA; v_gene: TRBV5-4; j_gene: TRBJ1-1; CDR3aa: CASSLAGGRTEAFF
d_gene: NA; v_gene: TRBV30; j_gene: TRBJ2-7; CDR3aa: CAWGKAGEIYAYEQYF
d_gene: TRBD1; v_gene: TRBV4-3; j_gene: TRBJ2-1; CDR3aa: CASSQGPGQGNEQFF
d_gene: NA; v_gene: TRBV4-1; j_gene: TRBJ2-1; CDR3aa: CASSRRTAGNEQFF
d_gene: NA; v_gene: TRBV4-3; j_gene: TRBJ2-7; CDR3aa: CASSQDRRPAVEQYF
d_gene: TRBD1; v_gene: TRBV5-6; j_gene: TRBJ2-1; CDR3aa: CASSLGQGQFF